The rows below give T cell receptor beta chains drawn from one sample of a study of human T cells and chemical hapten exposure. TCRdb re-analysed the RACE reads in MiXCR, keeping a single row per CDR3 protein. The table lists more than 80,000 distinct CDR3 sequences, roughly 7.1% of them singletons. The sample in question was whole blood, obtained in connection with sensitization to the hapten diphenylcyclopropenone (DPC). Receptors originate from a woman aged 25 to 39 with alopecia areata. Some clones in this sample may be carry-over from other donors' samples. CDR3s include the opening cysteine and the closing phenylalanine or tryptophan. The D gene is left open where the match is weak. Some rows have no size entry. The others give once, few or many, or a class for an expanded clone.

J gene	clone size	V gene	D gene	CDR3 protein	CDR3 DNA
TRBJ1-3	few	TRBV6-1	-	CASSERHPGNTIYF	TGTGCCAGCAGTGAAAGACATCCGGGAAACACCATATATTTT
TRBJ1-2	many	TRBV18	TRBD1	CASSPTGVGYGYTF	TGTGCCAGCTCACCGACAGGGGTTGGCTATGGCTACACCTTC
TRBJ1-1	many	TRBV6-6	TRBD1	CASSPGQGTTEAFF	TGTGCCAGCAGTCCGGGACAGGGAACGACTGAAGCTTTCTTT
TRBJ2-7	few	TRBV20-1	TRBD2	CSARATRGLAINEQYF	TGCAGTGCTAGAGCTACTAGGGGACTAGCGATCAACGAGCAGTACTTC
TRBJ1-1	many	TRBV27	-	CASSYDKVAEAFF	TGTGCCAGCAGTTATGACAAAGTGGCTGAAGCTTTCTTT
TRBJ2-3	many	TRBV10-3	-	CAITAGTKNHGTDTQYF	TGTGCCATCACCGCCGGGACAAAAAATCATGGCACAGATACGCAGTATTTT
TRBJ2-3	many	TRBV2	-	CATNPPSASTDTQYF	TGTGCCACCAATCCCCCTAGCGCTAGCACAGATACGCAGTATTTT
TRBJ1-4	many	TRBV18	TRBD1	CASSRTGTGSEKLFF	TGTGCCAGCTCCCGGACCGGGACAGGGAGTGAAAAACTGTTTTTT
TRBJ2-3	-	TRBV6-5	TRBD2	CASSSGGGGVTQYF	TGTGCCAGCAGTTCCGGCGGGGGGGGGGTTACGCAGTATTTT
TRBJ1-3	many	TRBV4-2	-	CASSQDVASGNTIYF	TGTGCCAGCAGCCAAGATGTAGCTTCTGGAAACACCATATATTTT
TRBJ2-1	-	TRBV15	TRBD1	CATSVTGGIYNEQFF	TGTGCCACCAGCGTTACAGGGGGGATTTACAATGAGCAGTTCTTC
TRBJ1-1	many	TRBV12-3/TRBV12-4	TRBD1	CASSLWQGATEAFF	TGTGCCAGCAGTTTGTGGCAGGGGGCGACTGAAGCTTTCTTT
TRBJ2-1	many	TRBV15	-	CATSRGAPSSYNEQFF	TGTGCCACCAGCAGAGGGGCACCGAGCTCCTACAATGAGCAGTTCTTC
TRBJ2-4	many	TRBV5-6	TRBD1	CASSFTRQGSQYF	TGTGCCAGCAGCTTTACGAGACAGGGTAGTCAGTACTTC
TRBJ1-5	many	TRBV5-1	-	CASSRLPTDQPQHF	TGCGCCAGCAGCCGACTCCCAACCGATCAGCCCCAGCATTTT